A single T cell receptor beta chain is shown here with its context. Donors were Caucasian adults residing in Nashville, Tennessee, USA. Naive CD45RA+ and memory CD45RA-negative subsets were split from CD4+ cells. Germline CDR1 reads ENHRY; CDR2 reads SYGVKD. V lost 3 bases and J 8 bases, leaving 14 bases between the germline ends. This CDR3 comprises 14 residues. Study processing details: With immunoSEQ giving junction-only sequences and no quality scores, filtering differed. Assay used: immunoSEQ multiplex PCR; TCRdb lists only in-frame clones, some missing. The D gene and trimming were derived from the DNA, and the V and J assignments and clone size from that table. Of a few million clones listed, over 85% are singletons. This entry comes from a study of shared clonotypes between healthy human individuals.

This TCR was recovered from a man in his late teens or twenties in good health. Sample: naive CD4+ T cells sorted from blood. Documented subset: CD45RA+ positively selected. This rearrangement joins TRBV10-3 to TRBJ2-1, with D possibly being TRBD2 (6 bases). CDR3 residues: CAISDGSLLHEQFF. Here the CDR3 DNA reads TGTGCCATCAGTGACGGGAGCCTACTCCATGAGCAGTTCTTC.